The T cell receptor beta chain under discussion was sequenced for a study of cytomegalovirus exposure and HLA in healthy donors. Overall study context: The approximately 130 validation repertoires were reported in a later analysis to have been generated on the same platform as the approximately 700 first-cohort repertoires. Findings and caveats of the study: Most TCR sequences were uncommon, yet certain public TCRs appeared in many donors. In vitro, three CMV-associated chains proved specific for CMV antigens.

Turning to this clone: Its matching antigen is unknown.

The CDR3 is made up of 16 amino acids. Deletions cut 4 bases from V and 3 bases from J, with 16 bases between. From germline, CDR1 is SGDLS and CDR2 YYNGEE. TCRdb's copy holds only in-frame clones and misses some; the assay was immunoSEQ multiplex PCR. The table shows about 76,000 clones, with around 94% occurring only once. The sample was PBMCs. This clonotype was sampled from a young woman in good health and CMV-seropositive. J is TRBJ1-4 and V is TRBV9; tentative D call: TRBD1 (6 bases). The CDR3 sequence: CASSPRQGLSNEKLFF. The CDR3 bases are TGTGCCAGCAGCCCCCGGCAGGGGCTCTCTAATGAAAAACTGTTTTTT.